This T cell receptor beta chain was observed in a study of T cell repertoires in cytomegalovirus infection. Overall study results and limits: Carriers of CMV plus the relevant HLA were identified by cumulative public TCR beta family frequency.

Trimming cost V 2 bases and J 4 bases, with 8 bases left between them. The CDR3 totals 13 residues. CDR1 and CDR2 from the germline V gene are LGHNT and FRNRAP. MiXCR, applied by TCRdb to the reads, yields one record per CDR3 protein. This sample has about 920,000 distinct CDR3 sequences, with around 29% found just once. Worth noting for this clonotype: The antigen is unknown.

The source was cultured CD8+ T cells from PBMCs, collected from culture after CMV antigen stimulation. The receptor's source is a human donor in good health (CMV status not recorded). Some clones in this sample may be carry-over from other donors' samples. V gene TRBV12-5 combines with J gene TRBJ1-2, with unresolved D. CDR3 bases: TGTGCTAGTGGTTTGCCGGGCCGCTATGGCTACACCTTC. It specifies CASGLPGRYGYTF. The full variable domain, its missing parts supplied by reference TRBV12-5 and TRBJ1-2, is DARVTQTPRHKVTEMGQEVTMRCQPILGHNTVFWYRQTMMQGLELLAYFRNRAPLDDSGMPKDRFSAEMPDATLATLKIQPSEPRDSAVYFCASGLPGRYGYTFGSGTRLTVV.